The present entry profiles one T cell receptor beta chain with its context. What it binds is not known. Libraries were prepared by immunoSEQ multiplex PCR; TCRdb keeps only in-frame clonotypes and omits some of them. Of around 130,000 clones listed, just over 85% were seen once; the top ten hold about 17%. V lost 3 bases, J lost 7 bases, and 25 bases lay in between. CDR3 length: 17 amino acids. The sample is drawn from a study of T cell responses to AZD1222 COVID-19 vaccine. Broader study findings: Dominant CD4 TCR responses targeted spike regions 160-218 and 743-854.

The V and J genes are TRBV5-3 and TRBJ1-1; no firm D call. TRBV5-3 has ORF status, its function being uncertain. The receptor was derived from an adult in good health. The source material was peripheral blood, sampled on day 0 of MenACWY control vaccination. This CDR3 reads CARSSGRRDEAEGEAFF. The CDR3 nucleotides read TGTGCCAGAAGCTCAGGAAGACGGGATGAGGCTGAAGGTGAAGCTTTCTTT.